What follows is one T cell receptor (beta chain) and its context. What it binds is not known. The V and J ends lost 1 base and 8 bases respectively, with 21 bases between them. Germline values: CDR1 SGHRS, CDR2 YFSETQ. The CDR3 has 16 amino acids. The sample belongs to a study of T cell repertoires in cytomegalovirus infection. Study details: Recently described HLA-C-restricted plus well-studied HLA-B-restricted CMV epitopes were used. Public TCR beta signatures provided an indication of both CMV infection and a matching HLA type.

TCRdb re-derived calls from the reads in MiXCR, one entry per CDR3 protein. The table includes about 830,000 distinct CDR3 sequences, roughly 33% detected once. Study-wide results and caveats: Predominance within the ex vivo response was attributable to HLA-C-restricted CMV-specific TCR beta clonotypes. Carriage of CMV together with the relevant HLA was identifiable through cumulative public TCR beta family frequency.

The chain links TRBV5-1 to TRBJ1-1; tentative D call: TRBD1 (5 bases). The sequenced sample was cultured CD8+ T cells from PBMCs, obtained from culture after CMV antigen stimulation. The clonotype comes from a human donor in good health (CMV status not recorded). Some clones in this sample may be carry-over from other donors' samples. Written as DNA, the CDR3 is TGCGCCAGCAGCTTGTATGGGGCCGGTCCCCGAAAAGAAGCTTTCTTT. Protein sequence: CASSLYGAGPRKEAFF.